This record covers a single T cell receptor (beta chain). The sample originates from a study of blood T cell repertoires in COVID-19. Study background: Some COVID-19 samples were acute and others convalescent; all came from the United States, Italy and Spain. The cDNA or gDNA used as material had been derived from T cells, B-cell-depleted T cells, or PBMCs.

How the authors handled the data: Counts of nucleated cells, estimated from reference gene primer amplification, were obtained. Profiling relied on immunoSEQ multiplex PCR, and the TCRdb table lists in-frame clones only, not all of them. The D gene and trimming were derived from the DNA, and the V and J assignments and clone size from that table. Among about 44,000 clones listed, over 80% were seen once. Germline V gene lookup returns CDR1 SGHRS and CDR2 YFSETQ. With 1 base removed from V and 4 bases from J, the gap between germline ends came to 11 bases. This CDR3 is built from 14 residues. V is TRBV5-1 and J is TRBJ1-2; weak D call: TRBD1 (5 bases). The sample was peripheral blood. The clonotype comes from a woman aged 40 to 50 with acute or convalescent COVID-19. The CDR3 DNA sequence: TGCGCCAGCAGCTTGTCGACAGACTCCTATGGCTACACCTTC. It translates to CASSLSTDSYGYTF.